The next 25 T cell receptor beta chains were all read from a single sample in a study of cytotoxic CD8 clonotypes in ibrutinib-treated CLL. This table comes from immunoSEQ multiplex PCR, and its TCRdb copy is limited to in-frame clones, with some not included. The data contain tens of thousands of clones, roughly two thirds of them singletons. The sample consisted of PBMCs, taken at disease progression, from a patient treated with ibrutinib. The receptors were gathered from a human donor with chronic lymphocytic leukemia.

The V gene is TRBV11-3, the J gene TRBJ1-2; D perhaps matches TRBD1 (6 bases). Trimming took 6 bases from V and 8 from J, leaving 13 bases between them. Germline V gives CDR1 SGHNT, CDR2 YENEEA. The length of the CDR3 is 12 residues. DNA of the CDR3: TGTGCCAGCAGAGGCGCAGGGGTGGGCTACACCTTC. It specifies CASRGAGVGYTF.

For this clone: Other DNA variants within this sample encode the same CDR3. The gene calls are TRBV7-9 and TRBJ2-2; 7 nucleotides line up with TRBD2. Germline lookup yields CDR1 SEHNR and CDR2 FQNEAQ (reference sequence). V dropped 2 bases and J dropped 2; count of bases not matched to a gene: 8. The CDR3 length is 17 residues. The CDR3 coding sequence is TGTGCCAGCAGCTTAATTGGGCTAGCGGCAAACACCGGGGAGCTGTTTTTT. Translated: CASSLIGLAANTGELFF. Using reference TRBV7-9 and TRBJ2-2 for the parts outside the CDR3, the full variable domain is DTGVSQNPRHKITKRGQNVTFRCDPISEHNRLYWYRQTLGQGPEFLTYFQNEAQLEKSRLLSDRFSAERPKGSFSTLEIQRTEQGDSAMYLCASSLIGLAANTGELFFGEGSRLTVL.

This clone has more than one count but fewer than ten. This chain uses TRBV6-6 with TRBJ1-1; D remains unclear. The germline gives CDR1 MNHNY, CDR2 SVGAGI (reference sequence). V lost 4 bases to trimming and J lost 3 bases, with 15 bases between them. This CDR3 region has 15 residues. CDR3: CASSLLDPKDTEAFF. CDR3 bases: TGTGCCAGCAGTTTACTAGACCCCAAGGACACTGAAGCTTTCTTT.

By sample share, this clone is medium-sized. The CDR3 loop is CASSRGEGITGTDTQYF. In nucleotides, the CDR3 is TGTGCCAGCAGCCGCGGCGAGGGGATCACTGGCACAGATACGCAGTATTTT. The J gene is TRBJ2-3, the V gene TRBV7-3; D is perhaps TRBD1 or TRBD2 (5 bases each). Trimming took off 5 bases at V and 1 base at J, with 19 bases between the two ends. The CDR3 runs 17 residues. Germline-derived CDR1 and CDR2 are SGHTA and FQGTGA.

The chain employs TRBV11-2 and TRBJ2-3; 7 nucleotides agree with TRBD2. Germline-derived CDR1 and CDR2 are SGHAT and FQNNGV. The J segment lost 0 bases and the V segment lost 6 bases, leaving 6 bases of the junction unmatched. The CDR3 totals 15 residues. The CDR3 DNA reads as TGTGCCAGCAGGCCAAGCGGGATCAGCACAGATACGCAGTATTTT. This encodes CASRPSGISTDTQYF.

The J gene is TRBJ2-5, the V gene TRBV7-3; 7 bases match TRBD2. CDR3 size: 13 residues. CDR1 SGHTA and CDR2 FQGTGA come from the germline V gene. The trim removed 4 bases at V and 9 bases at J, leaving 8 bases unmatched. The DNA of the CDR3 is TGTGCCAGCAGCTCCGAAGCGGGACGGGCCCAGTACTTC. Protein product: CASSSEAGRAQYF.

The table lists this clone with a few counts. The chain couples TRBV25-1 to TRBJ1-3; D gene uncertain. The length of the CDR3 is 14 residues. Per the germline V gene, CDR1 is MGHDK and CDR2 is SYGVNS. The ends were cut back, 3 bases at V and 3 bases at J, with 9 bases in the middle. The CDR3 region has the DNA TGTGCCAGCAGTGATCACGGAGGTGGAAACACCATATATTTT. Protein: CASSDHGGGNTIYF.

The V call is TRBV25-1, the J call TRBJ2-7, with D possibly matching TRBD1 (6 bases). CDR3 length: 15 amino acids. V lost 8 bases, J lost 1 base, and 18 bases lay in between. Germline V gives CDR1 MGHDK, CDR2 SYGVNS. CDR3 nucleotides: TGTGCCAGCTCCCCCCCCGGGACATTTTCCTACGAGCAGTACTTC. Amino acid sequence: CASSPPGTFSYEQYF.

The chain has TRBV9 and TRBJ1-4; TRBD1 matches at 9 bases. Germline V gene data show CDR1 as SGDLS and CDR2 as YYNGEE. The V gene end was trimmed by 4 bases and the J gene end by 7 bases; junction bases not matched to a gene: 11. The CDR3 runs to 16 residues. This CDR3 reads CASSPAAGQGGEKLFF. CDR3 bases: TGTGCCAGCAGCCCTGCTGCGGGACAGGGAGGTGAAAAACTGTTTTTT.

The CDR3 is CASGPQGGLQPQHF. The CDR3 bases are TGTGCCAGCGGACCCCAGGGGGGGCTTCAGCCCCAGCATTTT. V usage is TRBV6-5 and J usage is TRBJ1-5, with 7 bases that match TRBD1. The junction had 10 bases not matched to a gene; V was cut back by 8 bases and J by 6 bases. The CDR3 extends over 14 amino acids. The V gene's germline CDR1 is MNHEY and CDR2 SVGAGI.

The chain carries TRBV7-2 and TRBJ1-5; D is ambiguous. In germline, CDR1 is SGHTA, CDR2 FQGNSA. The V end lost 2 bases, the J end lost 3 bases, and 8 bases lay between the germline ends. The CDR3 has 14 amino acids. The DNA of the CDR3 is TGTGCCAGCAGCTTACACCCGGACAATCAGCCCCAGCATTTT. Its translation: CASSLHPDNQPQHF.

This clone was recorded once. The rearrangement joins TRBV4-1 to TRBJ2-7; 10 nucleotides line up with TRBD1. J was trimmed by 2 bases and V by 1 base; bases with no gene match: 5. CDR3 length: 16 residues. Germline CDR1 reads MGHRA; CDR2 reads YSYEKL. The CDR3 sequence is CASSQVMGQGTYEQYF. DNA of the CDR3: TGCGCCAGCAGCCAAGTGATGGGACAGGGGACCTACGAGCAGTACTTC.

The chain is built from TRBV21-1 and TRBJ2-2; TRBD2 reflects the table's D call only, with no check against the DNA. TRBV21-1 is deemed a pseudogene. The CDR3 runs 17 residues. CDR3 amino acids: CASSKGLAGDFPGELFF. The DNA of the CDR3 is TGTGCCAGCAGCAAAGGTTTAGCGGGAGATTTTCCCGGGGAGCTGTTTTTT.

J is TRBJ2-1 and V is TRBV7-2; 7 bases line up with TRBD2. Germline CDR1 SGHTA, CDR2 FQGNSA. CDR3 length equals 14 residues. The V and J ends lost 5 bases and 4 bases, in that order; junction bases with no gene match: 5. The CDR3 coding sequence is TGTGCCAGCAGCCACGGGACTACATACAATGAGCAGTTCTTC. Protein sequence: CASSHGTTYNEQFF.

This clone was detected a few times. This chain joins TRBV5-6 and TRBJ2-3, with TRBD2 matching over 12 bases. In germline, CDR1 is SGHDT, CDR2 YYEEEE. The CDR3 sequence is 15 residues long. V was pared by 0 bases and J by 4 bases, with 0 bases of the junction left unmatched. The CDR3 region is CASSLASGRADTQYF. CDR3 nucleotide sequence: TGTGCCAGCAGCTTGGCTAGCGGGAGGGCAGATACGCAGTATTTT.

This clone was seen more than once but under ten times. The V gene is TRBV28, the J gene TRBJ2-7, with D uncertain. CDR1 MDHEN and CDR2 SYDVKM come from the germline V gene. Trimming left V 3 bases short and J 2 bases short, with 5 bases between. The CDR3 extends over 12 amino acids. CDR3 nucleotide sequence: TGTGCCAGCAGTTTGCCTACCTACGAGCAGTACTTC. The encoded protein is CASSLPTYEQYF.

The chain links TRBV28 to TRBJ2-7; D perhaps matches TRBD1 (6 bases). There are 15 residues in the CDR3. CDR1 and CDR2 (germline): MDHEN, SYDVKM. Trimming took off 3 bases at V and 4 bases at J, with 16 bases between the two ends. The CDR3 spells CASSFPYGQSYEQYF. The CDR3 DNA sequence: TGTGCCAGCAGTTTCCCCTACGGACAGTCTTACGAGCAGTACTTC.

The chain employs TRBV11-1 and TRBJ2-7, with 11 bases lining up with TRBD2. Germline assignment: CDR1 SGHAT and CDR2 FQDESV (reference sequence). Losses at the gene ends were 2 bases for V and 3 bases for J; bases not matched to a gene: 6. CDR3 length: 16 amino acids. CDR3 in DNA: TGTGCCAGCAGCTTACCATCCGGGACTAGCGGCTACGAGCAGTACTTC. Translated: CASSLPSGTSGYEQYF.

V is TRBV7-3 and J is TRBJ2-1; D possibly corresponds to TRBD2 (5 bases). Trimming removed 5 bases from V and 8 bases from J, with 19 bases in between. The germline CDR1 and CDR2 sequences are SGHTA and FQGTGA. The CDR3 sequence is 15 residues long. CDR3 sequence reads: CASSPTRDSKHEQFF. In DNA form, the CDR3 reads TGTGCCAGCAGCCCCACCCGGGATAGCAAGCATGAGCAGTTCTTC.

The rearrangement links TRBV5-1 to TRBJ2-3, with 10 positions matching TRBD2. This CDR3 comprises 15 residues. With V trimmed by 2 bases and J by 6 bases, 6 bases remained unmatched. The V gene's germline CDR1 is SGHRS and CDR2 YFSETQ. CDR3 DNA sequence: TGCGCCAGCAGCTTCAGGACTAGCGGCTGGGATACGCAGTATTTT. Its protein product is CASSFRTSGWDTQYF.

The chain employs TRBV19 and TRBJ1-4; D is ambiguous. CDR1 and CDR2 (germline): LNHDA, SQIVND (reference sequence). CDR3 length: 15 amino acids. The V end lost 1 base, the J end lost 7 bases, and 13 bases lay between the germline ends. CDR3 in amino acids: CASSIGFTTGEKLFF. CDR3 coding DNA: TGTGCCAGTAGTATAGGTTTTACGACTGGTGAAAAACTGTTTTTT.

This chain connects TRBV6-1 to TRBJ1-4; D gene ambiguous. CDR3 length equals 15 residues. CDR1 MNHNS and CDR2 SASEGT come from the germline V gene. Trimming left V 5 bases short and J 0 bases short, with 10 bases between. The chain's CDR3 is CASSHHPATNEKLFF. CDR3 coding DNA: TGTGCCAGCAGTCATCACCCTGCAACTAATGAAAAACTGTTTTTT.

The V call is TRBV5-1, the J call TRBJ2-2; D is unresolved. Trimming shortened V by 0 bases and J by 8 bases, and 14 bases separated the two germline ends. CDR1 SGHRS and CDR2 YFSETQ come from the germline V gene. This CDR3 region has 15 residues. This chain's CDR3 is CASSLGSPWSGELFF. CDR3 coding DNA: TGCGCCAGCAGCTTGGGCAGCCCATGGAGTGGGGAGCTGTTTTTT.

The chain recombines TRBV19 with TRBJ2-1, with D unresolved. The CDR3 spans 11 residues. Trimming shortened V by 6 bases and J by 16 bases, and 16 bases separated the two germline ends. The germline V gene encodes CDR1 LNHDA and CDR2 SQIVND (reference sequence). CDR3 nucleotide sequence: TGTGCCAGTAGGGCCGGGCTCTCCGACTTCTTC. It yields the protein CASRAGLSDFF.

This clone was detected a few times. J is TRBJ2-1 and V is TRBV4-1; 9 positions match TRBD1. V was clipped by 3 bases and J by 5 bases; unmatched bases: 2. The germline V gene encodes CDR1 MGHRA and CDR2 YSYEKL. This CDR3 has 14 amino acids. The CDR3 nucleotides are TGCGCCAGCAGCCAGCGGGACAGGGACAATGAGCAGTTCTTC. Translation: CASSQRDRDNEQFF.